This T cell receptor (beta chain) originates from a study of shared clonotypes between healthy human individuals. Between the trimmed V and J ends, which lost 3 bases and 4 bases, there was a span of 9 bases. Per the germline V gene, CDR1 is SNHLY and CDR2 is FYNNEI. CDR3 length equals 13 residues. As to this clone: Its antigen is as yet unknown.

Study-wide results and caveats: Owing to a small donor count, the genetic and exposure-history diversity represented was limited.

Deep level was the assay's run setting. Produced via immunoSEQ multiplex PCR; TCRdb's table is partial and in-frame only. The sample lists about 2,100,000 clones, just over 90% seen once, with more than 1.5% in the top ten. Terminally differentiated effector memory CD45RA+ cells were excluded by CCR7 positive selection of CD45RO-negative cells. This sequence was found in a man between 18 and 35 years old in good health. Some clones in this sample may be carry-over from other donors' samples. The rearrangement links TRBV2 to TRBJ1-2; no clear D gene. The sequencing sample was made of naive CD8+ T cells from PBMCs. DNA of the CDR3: TGTGCCAGCAGTGAGAGTCAGATCTATGGCTACACCTTC. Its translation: CASSESQIYGYTF.